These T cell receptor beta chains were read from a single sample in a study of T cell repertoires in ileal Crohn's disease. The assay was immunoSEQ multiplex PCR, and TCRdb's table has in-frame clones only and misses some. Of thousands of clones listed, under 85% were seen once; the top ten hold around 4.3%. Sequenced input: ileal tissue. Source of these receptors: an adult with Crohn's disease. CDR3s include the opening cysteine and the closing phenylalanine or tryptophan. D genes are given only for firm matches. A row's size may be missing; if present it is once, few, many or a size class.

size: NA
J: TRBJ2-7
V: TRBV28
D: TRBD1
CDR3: CASSFIGTGGEEQYF
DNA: TGTGCCAGCAGTTTTATAGGGACAGGGGGAGAGGAGCAGTACTTC

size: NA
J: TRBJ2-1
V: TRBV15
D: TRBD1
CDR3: CATTREGGPTLYNEQFF
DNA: TGTGCCACCACAAGGGAAGGGGGCCCTACGTTATACAATGAGCAGTTCTTC

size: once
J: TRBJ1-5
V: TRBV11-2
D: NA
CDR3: CASSLQGGLNQPQHF
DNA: TGTGCCAGCAGTTTACAGGGTGGGCTGAATCAGCCCCAGCATTTT

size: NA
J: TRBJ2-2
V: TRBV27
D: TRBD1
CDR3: CASRNDRGGTGELFF
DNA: TGTGCCAGCAGGAACGACAGGGGGGGAACCGGGGAGCTGTTTTTT

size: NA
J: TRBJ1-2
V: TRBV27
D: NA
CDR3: CASRQQGYYGYTF
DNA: TGTGCCAGCAGGCAACAGGGTTATTATGGCTACACCTTC

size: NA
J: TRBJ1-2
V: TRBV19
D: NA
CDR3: CASSIPPGARYGYTF
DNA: TGTGCCAGTAGTATCCCCCCAGGTGCTCGCTATGGCTACACCTTC

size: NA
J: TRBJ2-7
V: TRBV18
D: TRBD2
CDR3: CASSPNSGDEQYF
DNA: TGTGCCAGCTCACCAAATAGCGGGGACGAGCAGTACTTC

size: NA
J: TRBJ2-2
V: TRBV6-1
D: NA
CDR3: CASESGHLNTGELFF
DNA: TGTGCCAGCGAGTCGGGACATCTGAACACCGGGGAGCTGTTTTTT

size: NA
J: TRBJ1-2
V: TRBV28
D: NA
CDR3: CASSSLYSPYGYTF
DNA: TGTGCCAGCAGTTCCTTATATTCCCCTTATGGCTACACCTTC

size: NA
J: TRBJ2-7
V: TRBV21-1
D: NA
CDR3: CASSKWGTSGSYEQYF
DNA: TGTGCCAGCAGCAAATGGGGGACTAGCGGGAGTTACGAGCAGTACTTC

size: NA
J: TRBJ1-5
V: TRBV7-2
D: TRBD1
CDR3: CASSPGQDSNQPQHF
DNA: TGTGCCAGCAGCCCGGGACAGGACAGCAATCAGCCCCAGCATTTT

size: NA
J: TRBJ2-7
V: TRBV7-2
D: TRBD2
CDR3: CASSLAWTSGTTSSYEQYF
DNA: TGTGCCAGCAGCTTAGCCTGGACTAGCGGGACTACCAGCTCCTACGAGCAGTACTTC

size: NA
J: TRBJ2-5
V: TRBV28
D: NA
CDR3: CASSWTPSTADSIQETQYF
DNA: TGTGCCAGCAGTTGGACTCCTTCTACAGCCGATAGTATCCAAGAGACCCAGTACTTC

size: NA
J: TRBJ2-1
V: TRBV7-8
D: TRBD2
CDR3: CASSSRLAGGPEQFF
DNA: TGTGCCAGCAGCTCCAGACTAGCGGGAGGTCCTGAGCAGTTCTTC

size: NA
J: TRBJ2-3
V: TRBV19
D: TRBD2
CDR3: CASSIWGGLFTDTQYF
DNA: TGTGCCAGTAGTATATGGGGGGGACTGTTCACAGATACGCAGTATTTT

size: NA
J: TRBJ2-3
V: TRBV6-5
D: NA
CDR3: CASREQGRPGDTQYF
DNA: TGTGCCAGCAGGGAACAGGGACGGCCCGGAGATACGCAGTATTTT

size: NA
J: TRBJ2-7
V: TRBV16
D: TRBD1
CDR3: CASSQSRLTGGSNEQYF
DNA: TGTGCCAGCAGCCAATCGAGATTGACAGGGGGCTCCAACGAGCAGTACTTC

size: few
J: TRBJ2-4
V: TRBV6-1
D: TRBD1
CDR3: CASASGTARGIQYF
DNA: TGTGCCAGCGCTTCCGGGACAGCGAGGGGCATTCAGTACTTC

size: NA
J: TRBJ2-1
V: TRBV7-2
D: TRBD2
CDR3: CASSSTGTRHFEQFF
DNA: TGTGCCAGCAGCTCAACCGGGACTAGGCATTTTGAGCAGTTCTTC

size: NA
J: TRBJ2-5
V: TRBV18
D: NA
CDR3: CASSLTDETQYF
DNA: TGTGCCAGCTCACTGACAGATGAGACCCAGTACTTC

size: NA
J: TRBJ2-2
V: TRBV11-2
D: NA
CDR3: CASSFGQNAGELFF
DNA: TGTGCCAGCAGCTTTGGACAGAACGCCGGGGAGCTGTTTTTT

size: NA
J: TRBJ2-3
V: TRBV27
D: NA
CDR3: CASSLRPVAPSDTQYF
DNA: TGTGCCAGCAGTTTACGCCCCGTGGCACCGTCAGATACGCAGTATTTT

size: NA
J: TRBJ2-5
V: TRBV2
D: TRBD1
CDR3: CASRHRDRAKETQYF
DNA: TGTGCCAGCAGACACCGGGACAGGGCTAAAGAGACCCAGTACTTC

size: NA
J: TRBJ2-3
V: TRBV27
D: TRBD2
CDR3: CASSLEVRASGVDTQYF
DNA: TGTGCCAGCAGTTTAGAGGTGAGGGCTAGCGGCGTCGATACGCAGTATTTT

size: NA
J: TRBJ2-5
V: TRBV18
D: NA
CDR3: CASSPEEYRGTQYF
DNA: TGTGCCAGCTCACCAGAAGAATACCGGGGGACCCAGTACTTC

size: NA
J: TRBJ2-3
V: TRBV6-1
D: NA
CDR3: CASYSSGTGDTQYF
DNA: TGTGCCAGCTATTCTAGCGGGACAGGAGATACGCAGTATTTT

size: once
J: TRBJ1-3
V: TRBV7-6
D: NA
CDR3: CASSLAPPVPGSGNTIYF
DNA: TGTGCCAGCAGCTTAGCCCCCCCAGTTCCAGGCTCTGGAAACACCATATATTTT

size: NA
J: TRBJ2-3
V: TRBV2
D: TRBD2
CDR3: CASRPGLASSTDTQYF
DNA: TGTGCCAGCAGACCGGGACTAGCGTCTAGCACAGATACGCAGTATTTT

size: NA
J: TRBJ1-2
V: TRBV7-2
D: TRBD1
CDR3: CASRPGTEGGYTF
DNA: TGTGCCAGCAGGCCCGGGACAGAGGGTGGCTACACCTTC

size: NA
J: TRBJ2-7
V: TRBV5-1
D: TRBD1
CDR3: CASSNTGAGGPSYEQYF
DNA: TGCGCCAGCAGCAACACGGGAGCAGGGGGCCCTTCCTACGAGCAGTACTTC

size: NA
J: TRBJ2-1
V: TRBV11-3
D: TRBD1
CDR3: CASSSQGASYNEQFF
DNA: TGTGCCAGCAGCTCACAGGGGGCTTCCTACAATGAGCAGTTCTTC

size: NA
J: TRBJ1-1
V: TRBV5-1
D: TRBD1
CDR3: CASRSTGSEAFF
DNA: TGCGCCAGCAGGTCGACAGGGTCTGAAGCTTTCTTT

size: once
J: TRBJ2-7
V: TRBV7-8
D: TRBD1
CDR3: CASSQRDRVNEQYF
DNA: TGTGCCAGCAGCCAACGGGACAGGGTCAACGAGCAGTACTTC

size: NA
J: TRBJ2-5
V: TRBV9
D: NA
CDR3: CASSVGATFSYQETQYF
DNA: TGTGCCAGCAGCGTAGGTGCTACTTTTTCGTACCAAGAGACCCAGTACTTC

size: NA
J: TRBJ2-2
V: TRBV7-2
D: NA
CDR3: CASKKDGGTGELFF
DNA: TGTGCCAGCAAGAAGGACGGAGGGACCGGGGAGCTGTTTTTT

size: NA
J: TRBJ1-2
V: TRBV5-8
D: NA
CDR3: CASSLAPDYGYTF
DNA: TGTGCCAGCAGCTTGGCCCCGGACTATGGCTACACCTTC

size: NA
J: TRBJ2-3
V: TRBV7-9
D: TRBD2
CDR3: CASSKTSGRAGDTQYF
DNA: TGTGCCAGCAGCAAAACTAGCGGGAGGGCGGGGGATACGCAGTATTTT

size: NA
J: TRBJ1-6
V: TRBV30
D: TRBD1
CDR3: CAWSVNRGNSPLHF
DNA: TGTGCCTGGAGTGTAAACAGGGGGAATTCACCCCTCCACTTT

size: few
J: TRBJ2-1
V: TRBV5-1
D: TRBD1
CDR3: CASSTPGQGYNEQFF
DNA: TGCGCCAGCAGCACCCCGGGACAGGGCTACAATGAGCAGTTCTTC

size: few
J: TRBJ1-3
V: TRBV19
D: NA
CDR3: CASSIPGSSGNTIYF
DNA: TGTGCCAGTAGTATCCCAGGGTCTTCTGGAAACACCATATATTTT

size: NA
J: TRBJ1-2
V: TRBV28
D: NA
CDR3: CASSSQANYGYTF
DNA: TGTGCCAGCAGTTCCCAGGCAAATTATGGCTACACCTTC

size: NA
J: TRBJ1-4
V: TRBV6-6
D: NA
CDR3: CASSPVGGPEKLFF
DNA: TGTGCCAGCAGTCCCGTGGGGGGACCTGAAAAACTGTTTTTT

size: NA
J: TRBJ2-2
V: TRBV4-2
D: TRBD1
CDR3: CASSRQGSGTGELFF
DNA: TGTGCCAGCAGCCGACAGGGGTCGGGCACCGGGGAGCTGTTTTTT

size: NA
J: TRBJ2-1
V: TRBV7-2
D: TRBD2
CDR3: CASSQTGLAGYNEQFF
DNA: TGTGCCAGCAGCCAAACCGGACTAGCGGGTTACAATGAGCAGTTCTTC

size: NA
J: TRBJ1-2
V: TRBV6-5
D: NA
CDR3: CASRRARNGYTF
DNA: TGTGCCAGCAGGAGGGCTCGTAATGGCTACACCTTC

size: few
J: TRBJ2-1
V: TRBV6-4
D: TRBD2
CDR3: CASSEGLGWVEQFF
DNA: TGTGCCAGCAGCGAGGGACTAGGGTGGGTTGAGCAGTTCTTC

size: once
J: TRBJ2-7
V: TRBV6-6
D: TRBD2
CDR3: CASSYSSGSSYEQYF
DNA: TGTGCCAGCAGTTACTCTAGCGGGAGCTCCTACGAGCAGTACTTC

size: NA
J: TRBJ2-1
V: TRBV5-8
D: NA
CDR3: CASSLLGRNNEQFF
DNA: TGTGCCAGCAGCTTGTTGGGGAGGAACAATGAGCAGTTCTTC

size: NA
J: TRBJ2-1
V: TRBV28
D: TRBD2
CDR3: CASSGGDVSNEQFF
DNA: TGTGCCAGCAGTGGGGGGGACGTATCTAATGAGCAGTTCTTC

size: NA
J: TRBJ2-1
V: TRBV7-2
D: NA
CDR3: CASSPGLGYNEQFF
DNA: TGTGCCAGCAGCCCGGGACTGGGTTACAATGAGCAGTTCTTC

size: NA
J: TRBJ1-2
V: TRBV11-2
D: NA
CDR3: CASSPRRGGEYGYTF
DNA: TGTGCCAGCAGCCCTCGGCGGGGAGGGGAGTATGGCTACACCTTC

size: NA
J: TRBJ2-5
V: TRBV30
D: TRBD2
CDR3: CAWLAGGGETQYF
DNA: TGTGCCTGGTTAGCGGGAGGGGGAGAGACCCAGTACTTC

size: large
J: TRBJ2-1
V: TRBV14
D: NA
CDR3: CASSPLLGSRLAWSSYNEQFF
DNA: TGTGCCAGCAGCCCCTTACTGGGTAGTCGCCTTGCCTGGAGCTCCTACAATGAGCAGTTCTTC

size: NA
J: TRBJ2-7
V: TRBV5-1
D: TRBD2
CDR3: CASSSGLAEPSYEQYF
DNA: TGCGCCAGCAGCTCCGGACTAGCGGAGCCATCCTACGAGCAGTACTTC

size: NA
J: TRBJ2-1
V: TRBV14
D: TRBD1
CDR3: CASSQGQGAQFF
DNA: TGTGCCAGCAGCCAAGGACAGGGGGCACAGTTCTTC